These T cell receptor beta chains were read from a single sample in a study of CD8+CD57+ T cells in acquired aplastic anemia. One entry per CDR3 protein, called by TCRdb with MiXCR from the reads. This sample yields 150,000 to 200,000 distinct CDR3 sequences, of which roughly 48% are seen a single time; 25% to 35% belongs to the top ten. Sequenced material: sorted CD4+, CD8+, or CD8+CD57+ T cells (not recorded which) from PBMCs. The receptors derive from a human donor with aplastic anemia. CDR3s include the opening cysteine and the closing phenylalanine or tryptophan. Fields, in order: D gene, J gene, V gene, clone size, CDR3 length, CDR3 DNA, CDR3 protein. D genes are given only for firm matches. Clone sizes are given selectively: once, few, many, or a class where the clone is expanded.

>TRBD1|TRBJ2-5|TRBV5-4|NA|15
TGTGCCAGCAGCCGTGCAGGGGGCAACCAAGAGACCCAGTACTTC
CASSRAGGNQETQYF
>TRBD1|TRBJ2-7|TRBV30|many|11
TGTGCCTGGAGTGCCGGGACAGTGCAGTACTTC
CAWSAGTVQYF
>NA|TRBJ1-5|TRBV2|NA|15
TGTGCCAGCAGTGTGTCCGGGAGGGGCAATCAGCCCCAGCATTTT
CASSVSGRGNQPQHF
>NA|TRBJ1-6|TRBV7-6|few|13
TGTGCCAGCAGCCAATCGTGGAGTTCACCCCTCCACTTT
CASSQSWSSPLHF
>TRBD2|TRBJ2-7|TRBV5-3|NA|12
TGTGCCACCGGGGAGGGGCCGTACGAGCAGTACTTC
CATGEGPYEQYF
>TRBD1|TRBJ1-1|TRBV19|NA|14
TGTGCCAGTATTAGGGAACAGGGGTCCACTGAAGCTTTCTTT
CASIREQGSTEAFF
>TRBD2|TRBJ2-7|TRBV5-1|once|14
TGCGCCAGCAGCCCCCTAGCGGCAAACTACGAGCAGTACTTC
CASSPLAANYEQYF
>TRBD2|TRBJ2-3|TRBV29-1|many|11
TGCAGCGTTGCTAGCGGAGATACGCAGTATTTT
CSVASGDTQYF
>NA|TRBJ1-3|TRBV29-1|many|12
TGCAGCGCCAGTCCGCAGGGGAACACCATATATTTT
CSASPQGNTIYF
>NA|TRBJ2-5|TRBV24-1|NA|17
TGTGCCACCAGTGATCGCCCGTGGAGGGTCGGTGGAGAGACCCAGTACTTC
CATSDRPWRVGGETQYF
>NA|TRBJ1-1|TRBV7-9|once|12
TGTGCCAGCAGCTTAGCGAGGGAAGAAGCTTTCTTT
CASSLAREEAFF
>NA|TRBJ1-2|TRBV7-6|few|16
TGTGCCAGCAGCCGTGGACAGCGGGGAGGTTTCTATGGCTACACCTTC
CASSRGQRGGFYGYTF
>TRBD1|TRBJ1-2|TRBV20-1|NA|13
TGCAGTGCTAGTGCCGGACAGGGTAGCGGCTACACCTTC
CSASAGQGSGYTF
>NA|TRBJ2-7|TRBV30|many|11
TGTGCCTGGAGTTTCGGGGGGCCGCTGATATTC
CAWSFGGPLIF
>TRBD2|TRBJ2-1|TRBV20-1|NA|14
TGCAGTGCCTCGGGACTAGCGGGCCACAATGAGCAGTTCTTC
CSASGLAGHNEQFF
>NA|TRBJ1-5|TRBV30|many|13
TGTGCCTGGACCATGGGAGGGAATCAGCCCCAGCATTTT
CAWTMGGNQPQHF
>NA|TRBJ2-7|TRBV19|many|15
TGTGCCAGTAGTATAGGGTACCGTGGCTCCTACGAGCAGTACTTC
CASSIGYRGSYEQYF
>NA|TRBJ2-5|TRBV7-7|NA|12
TGTGCTAGCAGCTTAGTTGGGGGGACCCAGTACTTC
CASSLVGGTQYF
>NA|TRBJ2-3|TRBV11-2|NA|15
TGTGCCAGCAGCTTAGTTACGGGAGGCACAGATACGCAGTATTTT
CASSLVTGGTDTQYF
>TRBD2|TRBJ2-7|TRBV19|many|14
TGTGCCAGTAGTATTGCTAGCGGGTATTACGAGCAGTACTTC
CASSIASGYYEQYF
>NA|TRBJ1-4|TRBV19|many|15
TGTGCCAGTAGTCCGCTCGGGGTGGGAAGCGAAAAACTGTTTTTT
CASSPLGVGSEKLFF
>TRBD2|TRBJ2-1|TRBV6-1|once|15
TGTGCCAGCAGTGGAGGGACTAGCGGCCTCAATGAGCAGTTCTTC
CASSGGTSGLNEQFF
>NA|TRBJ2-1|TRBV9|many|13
TGTGCCAGCAGCGTAGGTAAGGAGGATGAGCAGTTCTTC
CASSVGKEDEQFF
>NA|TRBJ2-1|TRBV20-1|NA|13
TGCAGTGCTAGTGGCTCAACGTGGGATGAGCAGTTCTTC
CSASGSTWDEQFF
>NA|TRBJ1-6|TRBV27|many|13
TGTGCCAGCAGTCAAACAAGGGGACAAGTCCTCCACTTT
CASSQTRGQVLHF
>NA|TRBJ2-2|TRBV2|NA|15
TGTGCCAGCAGGTCCCAGGGAGTGGACACCGGGGAGCTGTTTTTT
CASRSQGVDTGELFF
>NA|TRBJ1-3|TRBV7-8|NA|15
TGTGCCAGCAGCCCACAGGTCCTCTCTGGAAACACCATATATTTT
CASSPQVLSGNTIYF